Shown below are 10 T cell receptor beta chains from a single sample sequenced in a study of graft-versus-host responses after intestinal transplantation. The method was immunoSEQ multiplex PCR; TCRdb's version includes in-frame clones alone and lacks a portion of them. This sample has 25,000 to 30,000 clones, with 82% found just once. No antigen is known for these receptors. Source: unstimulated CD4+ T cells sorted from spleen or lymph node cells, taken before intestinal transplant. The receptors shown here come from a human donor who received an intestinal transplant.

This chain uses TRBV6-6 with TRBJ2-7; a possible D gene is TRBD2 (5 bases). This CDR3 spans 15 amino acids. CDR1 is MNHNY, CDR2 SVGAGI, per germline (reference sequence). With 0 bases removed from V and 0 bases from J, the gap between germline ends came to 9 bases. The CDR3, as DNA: TGTGCCAGCAGTTACTCGAGGGATCTCTCCTACGAGCAGTACTTC. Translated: CASSYSRDLSYEQYF.

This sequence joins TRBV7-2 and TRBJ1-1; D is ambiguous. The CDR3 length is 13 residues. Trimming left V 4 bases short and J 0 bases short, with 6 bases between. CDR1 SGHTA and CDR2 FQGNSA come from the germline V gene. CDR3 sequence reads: CASSWEVNTEAFF. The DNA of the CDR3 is TGTGCCAGCAGCTGGGAGGTGAACACTGAAGCTTTCTTT.

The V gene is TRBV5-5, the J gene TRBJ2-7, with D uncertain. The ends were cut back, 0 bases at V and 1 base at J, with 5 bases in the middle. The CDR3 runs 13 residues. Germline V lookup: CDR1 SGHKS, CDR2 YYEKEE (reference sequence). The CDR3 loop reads CASSLVGSYEQYF. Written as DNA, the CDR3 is TGTGCCAGCAGCTTGGTAGGGTCCTACGAGCAGTACTTC.

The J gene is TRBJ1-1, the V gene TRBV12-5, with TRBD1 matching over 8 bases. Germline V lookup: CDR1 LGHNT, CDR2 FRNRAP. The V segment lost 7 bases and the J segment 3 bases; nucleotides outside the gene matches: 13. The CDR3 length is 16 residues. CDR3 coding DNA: TGTGCTAGTGTTTCACCGATACAGGGGGGGGACACTGAAGCTTTCTTT. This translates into CASVSPIQGGDTEAFF.

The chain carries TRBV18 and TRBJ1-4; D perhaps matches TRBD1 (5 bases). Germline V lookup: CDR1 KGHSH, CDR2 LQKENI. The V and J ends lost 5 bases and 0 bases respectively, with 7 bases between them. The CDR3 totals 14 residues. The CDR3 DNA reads TGTGCCAGCTCAGAACAGGCAACTAATGAAAAACTGTTTTTT. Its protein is CASSEQATNEKLFF. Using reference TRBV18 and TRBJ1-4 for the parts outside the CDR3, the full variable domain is NAGVMQNPRHLVRRRGQEARLRCSPMKGHSHVYWYRQLPEEGLKFMVYLQKENIIDESGMPKERFSAEFPKEGPSILRIQQVVRGDSAAYFCASSEQATNEKLFFGSGTQLSVL.

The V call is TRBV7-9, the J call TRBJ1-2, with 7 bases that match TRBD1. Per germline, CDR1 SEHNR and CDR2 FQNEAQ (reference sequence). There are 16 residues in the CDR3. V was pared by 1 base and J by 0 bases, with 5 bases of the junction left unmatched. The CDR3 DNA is TGTGCCAGCAGCTTAGAGGGGACAGCCTCTAACTATGGCTACACCTTC. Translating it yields CASSLEGTASNYGYTF.

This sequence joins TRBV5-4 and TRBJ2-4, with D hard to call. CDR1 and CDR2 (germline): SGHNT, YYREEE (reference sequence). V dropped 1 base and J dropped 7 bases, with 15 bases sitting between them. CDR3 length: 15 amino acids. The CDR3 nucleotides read TGTGCCAGCAGCTTGAGGGAAGGGAATGTGAACATTCAGTACTTC. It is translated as CASSLREGNVNIQYF.

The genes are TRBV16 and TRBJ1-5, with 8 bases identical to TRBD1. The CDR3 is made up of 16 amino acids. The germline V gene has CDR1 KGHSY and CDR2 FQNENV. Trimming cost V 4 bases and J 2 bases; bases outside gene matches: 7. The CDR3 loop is CASSLRMGQGNQPQHF. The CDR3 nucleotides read TGTGCCAGCAGCCTCCGCATGGGACAGGGCAATCAGCCCCAGCATTTT.

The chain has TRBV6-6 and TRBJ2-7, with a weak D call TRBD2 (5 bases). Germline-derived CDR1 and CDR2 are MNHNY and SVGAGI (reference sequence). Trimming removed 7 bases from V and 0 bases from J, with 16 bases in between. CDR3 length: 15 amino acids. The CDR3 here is CASKIGEWSSYEQYF. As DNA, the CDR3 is TGTGCCAGCAAAATCGGGGAATGGAGCTCCTACGAGCAGTACTTC.

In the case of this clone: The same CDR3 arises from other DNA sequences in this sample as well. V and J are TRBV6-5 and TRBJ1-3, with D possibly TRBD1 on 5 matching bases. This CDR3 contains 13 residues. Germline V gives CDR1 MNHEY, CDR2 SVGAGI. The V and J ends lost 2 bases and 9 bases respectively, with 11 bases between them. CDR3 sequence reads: CASSYAGWGTIYF. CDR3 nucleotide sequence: TGTGCCAGCAGTTACGCAGGGTGGGGCACCATATATTTT.